The following is a T cell receptor (beta chain) sequence with its context. The antigen is unknown. TCRdb used MiXCR to reprocess the reads, holding one entry per CDR3 protein. Of 680,000 or so distinct CDR3 sequences listed, around 30% are singletons. These data originate in a study of T cell repertoires in cytomegalovirus infection. Notes on the study in general: What dominated the ex vivo response were HLA-C-restricted CMV-specific TCR beta clonotypes.

Germline V gene lookup returns CDR1 SGHVS and CDR2 FNYEAQ. This CDR3 region has 16 residues. V gave up 1 base and J gave up 0 bases, with 9 bases separating them. The receptor was isolated from a human donor in good health (CMV status not recorded). Some clones in this sample may be carry-over from other donors' samples. The chain is built from TRBV7-6 and TRBJ2-2; tentative D call: TRBD2 (5 bases). The sequencing here drew on cultured PBMCs, taken from culture after CMV antigen stimulation. The CDR3 here is CASSLGLTTNTGELFF. Written as DNA, the CDR3 is TGTGCCAGCAGCTTAGGACTAACAACGAACACCGGGGAGCTGTTTTTT.